Below, 9 T cell receptor beta chains from the same sample are listed, as sequenced in a study of shared clonotypes between healthy human individuals. Profiled with immunoSEQ multiplex PCR; TCRdb holds only in-frame clones, not every one. The table shows about 520,000 clones, with approximately 82% occurring only once. The sequenced sample consisted of PBMCs. The receptors here all came from a woman aged 40-49 years in good health. Some clones in this sample may be carry-over from other donors' samples.

This chain joins TRBV11-2 and TRBJ2-7, with 13 positions matching TRBD2. Per the germline V gene, CDR1 is SGHAT and CDR2 is FQNNGV. After removal of 1 base from V and 6 bases from J, the junction contained 6 bases not matched to a gene. The CDR3 runs 16 residues. The CDR3 nucleotides are TGTGCCAGCAGCTTAGTTGGACTAGCGGGGGTTTTCGAGCAGTACTTC. This codes for CASSLVGLAGVFEQYF.

This chain connects TRBV7-8 to TRBJ2-5, with no clear D. Germline CDR1 reads SGHVS; CDR2 reads FQNEAQ. This CDR3 has 13 amino acids. Trimming took off 5 bases at V and 5 bases at J, with 12 bases between the two ends. The CDR3 loop reads CASSQTNAETQYF. CDR3 DNA sequence: TGTGCCAGCAGCCAGACAAACGCTGAGACCCAGTACTTC.

The chain links TRBV5-4 to TRBJ2-6; TRBD1 is a possible D gene (6 bases). Per germline, CDR1 SGHNT and CDR2 YYREEE (reference sequence). V was trimmed by 3 bases and J by 4 bases, leaving 14 bases between them. CDR3 length: 16 residues. This CDR3 is CASSSKQGLGANVLTF. DNA of the CDR3: TGTGCCAGCAGCTCGAAACAGGGTTTAGGGGCCAACGTCCTGACTTTC.

The genes are TRBV5-1 and TRBJ2-1, with D maybe TRBD2 (5 bases). V gave up 4 bases and J gave up 5 bases, with 16 bases separating them. The CDR3 sequence is 15 residues long. The germline V gene has CDR1 SGHRS and CDR2 YFSETQ. Written as DNA, the CDR3 is TGCGCCAGCAGCCTGGAGGCGGTTCGGAACAATGAGCAGTTCTTC. This encodes CASSLEAVRNNEQFF. Combining the CDR3 with reference TRBV5-1 and TRBJ2-1 gives the whole variable domain KAGVTQTPRYLIKTRGQQVTLSCSPISGHRSVSWYQQTPGQGLQFLFEYFSETQRNKGNFPGRFSGRQFSNSRSEMNVSTLELGDSALYLCASSLEAVRNNEQFFGPGTRLTVL.

This clone showed up just once. The V and J genes are TRBV6-1 and TRBJ2-7, with 8 bases lining up with TRBD1. The trim removed 7 bases at V and 0 bases at J, leaving 8 bases unmatched. From germline, CDR1 is MNHNS and CDR2 SASEGT. This CDR3 contains 15 residues. The CDR3 sequence: CASTQTGGYSYEQYF. In DNA form, the CDR3 reads TGTGCCAGCACCCAAACAGGGGGATACTCCTACGAGCAGTACTTC.

This chain uses TRBV9 with TRBJ2-3, with D perhaps matching TRBD2 (6 bases). The CDR3 loop spans 15 amino acids. The V and J ends lost 4 bases and 0 bases respectively, with 12 bases between them. The V gene's germline CDR1 is SGDLS and CDR2 YYNGEE. CDR3 sequence reads: CASSQGLLSTDTQYF. CDR3 bases: TGTGCCAGCAGCCAAGGACTACTTAGCACAGATACGCAGTATTTT.

This sequence joins TRBV15 and TRBJ2-5; D might be TRBD2 (5 bases). The V gene lost 0 bases and the J gene lost 2 bases, with 13 bases spanning the gap. The length of the CDR3 is 16 residues. CDR1 and CDR2 (germline): LNHNV, YYDKDF (reference sequence). The DNA for the CDR3 is TGTGCCACCAGCAGAGATAGAGCCAGCGGACAAGAGACCCAGTACTTC. Protein sequence: CATSRDRASGQETQYF.

The chain uses TRBV25-1 and TRBJ2-7; D is ambiguous. Per the germline V gene, CDR1 is MGHDK and CDR2 is SYGVNS. This CDR3 has 12 residues. V shed 3 bases and J shed 3 bases, with 6 bases lying between them. The CDR3 nucleotides are TGTGCCAGCAGTGACTACAGCTACGAGCAGTACTTC. It translates to CASSDYSYEQYF.

The V call is TRBV19, the J call TRBJ2-5, with a possible D match to TRBD2 (6 bases). The V and J ends lost 4 bases and 4 bases respectively, with 19 bases between them. Germline V lookup: CDR1 LNHDA, CDR2 SQIVND (reference sequence). The CDR3 is 16 residues long. CDR3 in DNA: TGTGCCAGTAGTACCGGTACACTCGGGAGAGGAGAGACCCAGTACTTC. Amino acids: CASSTGTLGRGETQYF. The whole variable domain, filled in from reference TRBV19 and TRBJ2-5, reads DGGITQSPKYLFRKEGQNVTLSCEQNLNHDAMYWYRQDPGQGLRLIYYSQIVNDFQKGDIAEGYSVSREKKESFPLTVTSAQKNPTAFYLCASSTGTLGRGETQYFGPGTRLLVL.